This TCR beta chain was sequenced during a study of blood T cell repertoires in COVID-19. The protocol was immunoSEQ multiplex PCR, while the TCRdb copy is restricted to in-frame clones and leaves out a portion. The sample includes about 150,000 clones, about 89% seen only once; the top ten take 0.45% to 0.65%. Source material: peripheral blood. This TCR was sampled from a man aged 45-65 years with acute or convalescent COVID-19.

CDR3 DNA: TGCAGCGTTGAGGGACAGGGATTATACGAGCAGTACTTC. It codes for CSVEGQGLYEQYF. The chain has TRBV29-1 and TRBJ2-7; the match to TRBD1 covers 9 bases. The CDR3 runs to 13 residues. The ends lost 3 bases at V and 4 bases at J; junction bases unmatched: 4. The V gene's germline CDR1 is SQVTM and CDR2 ANQGSEA.